Presented here are 2 T cell receptor beta chains from one specimen sequenced in a study of T-cell memory formation after mild COVID-19. TCRdb analysed the 5' RACE reads with MiXCR anew, one entry per CDR3 protein. The repertoire holds under 600,000 distinct CDR3 sequences, with less than 25% as singletons. Sequencing was done on a sample of PBMCs or a T cell subset sorted from them (not recorded which). The origin of the receptors is an adult woman who had mild COVID-19 (a few samples of this study predate the infection). Cell type and time point are not known.

The chain is built from TRBV29-1 and TRBJ1-5, with TRBD1 identical over 7 bases. After removal of 5 bases from V and 3 bases from J, the junction contained 7 bases not matched to a gene. Germline values: CDR1 SQVTM, CDR2 ANQGSEA. The CDR3 runs to 14 residues. Here the CDR3 DNA reads TGCAGCGTTAGACAGGGAGGGAACAATCAGCCCCAGCATTTT. Translation: CSVRQGGNNQPQHF.

The chain links TRBV6-4 to TRBJ2-1; TRBD2 might be the D (5 bases). CDR3 length: 15 amino acids. V dropped 0 bases and J dropped 8 bases, with 14 bases sitting between them. Germline V lookup: CDR1 MRHNA, CDR2 SNTAGT. CDR3 protein: CASSDSAGRADEQFF. In DNA form, the CDR3 reads TGTGCCAGCAGTGACTCGGCGGGCCGGGCGGATGAGCAGTTCTTC.